This T cell receptor (beta chain) is from a study of metastatic and nonmetastatic thyroid tumors (dated by TCRdb to the early 2020s). At the level of the whole study: For patients with malignant and with benign thyroid disease, the researchers compared repertoires between peripheral blood samples and tumor or nodule tissue samples. On the study overall, not on this receptor specifically: TCR beta diversity was reported as significantly higher in malignant tumors than in benign nodules, in both blood and tumor samples.

Of note for this clone: Its antigen has not been determined. No base qualities exist here, and no much larger clone lies one base off it.

No patient had received any treatment before thyroid surgery. The study retrospectively analysed patient clinical samples collected from the early 2010s to the late 2010s using T-cell receptor beta sequencing. Measured from the cysteine to the phenylalanine, the CDR3 is 15 residues long. Only the CDR3 DNA is retained, 45 bases long and in frame from the first base. CDR1 and CDR2 were assigned from the germline V gene as MNHNS and SASEGT. V and J are trimmed by 6 bases and 3 bases, and the gene matches miss 9 bases of the junction. Receptor libraries were prepared by PCR. Data came from an Illumina HiSeq 4000. High-throughput sequencing was used to profile the TCR beta-chain CDR3 region of every patient. As for the authors' bioinformatics: CDR3 differences across clinicopathological groups were used to build a classifier for discriminating distant-metastatic papillary thyroid cancer patients. Repertoire diversity was assessed with the Shannon index, and tumor-blood repertoire similarity with the Morisita-Horn index. TCRdb reanalyzed the raw reads on its own, using fastp at Q25 for trimming and MiXCR for clone calling, and kept in-frame beta chains. V and J calls and clone size were set by TCRdb, not the authors. The sample table holds about 10,000 clones, of which less than 25% were seen once. The ten largest make up less than 20% of the sample.

Material for sequencing was adjacent normal tissue. The receptor was derived from a female donor with papillary thyroid cancer or a benign thyroid nodule (not recorded which). Some clones in this sample may be carry-over from other donors' samples. This receptor chain uses TRBV6-1 and TRBJ1-2; TRBD1 lines up with 8 middle nucleotides. The DNA sequence follows: TGTGCCAGCAGCCTCGGACAGGGTTTACACTATGGCTACACCTTC. Its protein reads: CASSLGQGLHYGYTF.